This T cell receptor beta chain emerged from a study of T cell changes during pregnancy in multiple sclerosis. As regards this clone: One end of the junction is discordant with germline, which a read error may explain.

This CDR3 contains 15 residues. Germline assignment: CDR1 SNHLY and CDR2 FYNNEI. Data came from immunoSEQ multiplex PCR; TCRdb stores just in-frame clones and leaves some out. Among 75,000 to 80,000 clones, around 93% were seen once, and the ten largest hold around 0.7%. Sample: peripheral blood, taken in the second trimester of pregnancy. The clonotype was recovered from a female donor in good health, enrolled as a control in a pregnancy study. V and J are TRBV2 and TRBJ2-1, with 8 bases aligning to TRBD2. Written as DNA, the CDR3 is TGTGCCCGCAGTAGGGGCGGGGGGCTTTACAATGAGCAGTTCTTC. It specifies CARSRGGGLYNEQFF.